This T cell receptor (beta chain) was captured in a study of blood T cell repertoires in COVID-19. Overall study context: From the United States, Italy and Spain came samples of acute and convalescent COVID-19. PBMCs, B-cell-depleted T cells, or T cells were the source of the cDNA or gDNA that made up the material.

The CDR3 contains 14 residues. V shed 4 bases and J 8 bases; nucleotides not matched to a gene: 5. Germline assignment: CDR1 SGHKS and CDR2 YYEKEE (reference sequence). This clone was counted between two and nine times. How the authors handled the data: Amplifying reference gene primers gave estimates of nucleated cell counts. The assay was immunoSEQ multiplex PCR, and TCRdb's table has in-frame clones only and misses some. V and J calls and clone size are given by that table; D and trimming were obtained from the DNA. The data show about 210,000 clones, with about nine tenths seen just once and around 0.72% held by the top ten.

The V and J genes are TRBV5-5 and TRBJ2-1; 11 nucleotides line up with TRBD1. What was sequenced was peripheral blood. This TCR was sampled from a man in his forties with acute or convalescent COVID-19. The CDR3 region is CASSPDRGLDEQFF. The CDR3 DNA sequence: TGTGCCAGCAGCCCGGACAGGGGGCTGGATGAGCAGTTCTTC. Full variable domain (remainder filled in from reference TRBV5-5 and TRBJ2-1): DAGVTQSPTHLIKTRGQQVTLRCSPISGHKSVSWYQQVLGQGPQFIFQYYEKEERGRGNFPDRFSARQFPNYSSELNVNALLLGDSALYLCASSPDRGLDEQFFGPGTRLTVL.